A selection of T cell receptor beta chains follows, all from one sample in a study of shared clonotypes between healthy human individuals. This table comes from immunoSEQ multiplex PCR, and its TCRdb copy is limited to in-frame clones, with some not included. The data hold about 1.5 million clones, with nearly 99% observed a single time. Material: naive CD4+ T cells sorted from blood. Source of these receptors: a man aged 25-45 years in good health. The CDR3 runs from the conserved cysteine through the conserved F or W. Expanded clones are given a class, and other clones once, few, many or no size at all.

j_call: TRBJ1-3
v_call: TRBV5-1
clone_size: .
cdr3_aa: CASQEQYSGNTIYF

j_call: TRBJ1-3
v_call: TRBV5-1
clone_size: .
cdr3_aa: CASSSTTGRSGNTIYF

j_call: TRBJ2-7
v_call: TRBV10-3
clone_size: .
cdr3_aa: CAIRGQGSYEQYF

j_call: TRBJ1-2
v_call: TRBV27
clone_size: .
cdr3_aa: CASSVEASMGTGYTF

j_call: TRBJ2-3
v_call: TRBV5-6
clone_size: .
cdr3_aa: CASSLTRLLTDTQYF

j_call: TRBJ2-1
v_call: TRBV23-1
clone_size: .
cdr3_aa: CASSLEWRGNEQFF

j_call: TRBJ1-1
v_call: TRBV19
clone_size: .
cdr3_aa: CASRGPTGNTEAFF

j_call: TRBJ2-5
v_call: TRBV2
clone_size: once
cdr3_aa: CASSGTLGETQYF

j_call: TRBJ2-5
v_call: TRBV2
clone_size: .
cdr3_aa: CARSGSHQETQYF

j_call: TRBJ2-7
v_call: TRBV9
clone_size: .
cdr3_aa: CASSQTGKAYEQYF

j_call: TRBJ1-1
v_call: TRBV27
clone_size: .
cdr3_aa: CASSFRPTNTEAFF

j_call: TRBJ2-2
v_call: TRBV5-6
clone_size: .
cdr3_aa: CASSYDRGTGELFF

j_call: TRBJ1-5
v_call: TRBV10-3
clone_size: .
cdr3_aa: CAISTGGNQPQHF